This T cell receptor beta chain appears in the sequencing data of a study of cytomegalovirus exposure and HLA in healthy donors. About the research overall: Counted in an early data release were about 85 million unique TCRs from HLA-typed donors.

PCR was performed using 60 Vbeta and 13 Jbeta primers. Only in-frame clones appear in the TCRdb table, and some are missing; sequencing was by immunoSEQ multiplex PCR. Of under 200,000 clones listed, less than 90% are singletons. CDR3 length equals 13 residues. Per the germline V gene, CDR1 is SGHRS and CDR2 is YFSETQ. V lost 0 bases and J lost 9, with 10 bases in between. The study's findings and limits: The study flagged roughly 160 TCR beta chains as cytomegalovirus-associated. Rates of TCR association differed by HLA locus in a later analysis, with DRB1 highest and HLA-C lowest. Analysis performed later found 16,000 or so TCR beta sequences associated with HLA alleles at 0.05 false discovery rate.

Of note for this clone: No antigen is known for it.

The sequence was collected from a boy between 2 and 10 years old in good health and CMV-seronegative. The specimen sequenced was PBMCs. The chain carries TRBV5-1 and TRBJ2-1; D is possibly TRBD1 (6 bases). As DNA, the CDR3 is TGCGCCAGCAGCTTGGTCTTGGGGGCTGAGCAGTTCTTC. This codes for CASSLVLGAEQFF.